The sequence of this TCR beta chain was determined in a study of CD8+ T cells in alopecia areata. J lost 6 bases, V lost 5 bases, and 7 bases had no gene match. There are 14 residues in the CDR3. Germline V gene sequence: CDR1 LGHNA, CDR2 YSLEER. Following extraction, RNA underwent reverse transcription to cDNA, which served as the sequencing template. Libraries were prepared by immunoSEQ multiplex PCR; TCRdb keeps only in-frame clonotypes and omits some of them. This sample has about 110,000 clones, with approximately 63% found just once. PBMCs served as the source from which CD4+ and CD8+ T cells were sorted. Study-level points and caveats: Scalp samples also contribute reads from the resident alphabeta T cells found in normal skin. Researchers report lesional scalp, most notably alopecia totalis/universalis, outstripped normal scalp in clonality.

A word on this clone: The antigen is not known.

The chain combines TRBV4-3 with TRBJ2-1; TRBD2 matches 7 bases. Specimen: CD8+ T cells sorted from blood. The clonotype comes from a human donor in good health. In nucleotides, the CDR3 is TGCGCCAGCAGCAGGGAGGGGCCGGTCAATGAGCAGTTCTTC. Translation gives CASSREGPVNEQFF.